The source of this T cell receptor (beta chain) is a study of cytomegalovirus exposure and HLA in healthy donors. Study conclusions and caveats: Some public TCRs appeared in many individuals, while most sequences were rare.

Primers: 60 Vbeta forward and 13 Jbeta reverse. The assay was immunoSEQ multiplex PCR, and TCRdb's table has in-frame clones only and misses some. The table records fewer than 200,000 clones, 75% to 90% of them present only once. Germline-derived CDR1 and CDR2 are MDHEN and SYDVKM. Trimming removed 4 bases from V and 0 bases from J, with 6 bases in between. This CDR3 comprises 14 residues. A remark on this clone: Its antigen is as yet unknown.

The source is a boy aged 2 to 10 in good health and CMV-seronegative. The rearrangement links TRBV28 to TRBJ1-4; D is undetermined. The specimen sequenced was PBMCs. CDR3 DNA sequence: TGTGCCAGCAGTTCTCCTGCAACTAATGAAAAACTGTTTTTT. Amino acid sequence: CASSSPATNEKLFF.